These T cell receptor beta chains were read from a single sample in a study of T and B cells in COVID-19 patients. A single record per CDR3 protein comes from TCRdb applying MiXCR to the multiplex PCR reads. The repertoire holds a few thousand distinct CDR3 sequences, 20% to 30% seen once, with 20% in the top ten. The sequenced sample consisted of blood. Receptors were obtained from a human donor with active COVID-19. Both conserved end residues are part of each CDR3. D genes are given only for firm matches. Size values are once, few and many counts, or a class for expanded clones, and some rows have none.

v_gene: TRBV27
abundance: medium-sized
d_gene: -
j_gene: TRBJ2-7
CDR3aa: CASSTSSYEQYF
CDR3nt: TGTGCCAGCAGTACAAGCTCCTACGAGCAGTACTTC

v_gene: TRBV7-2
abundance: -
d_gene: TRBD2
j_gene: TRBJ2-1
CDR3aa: CASSSAGTSGSEQFF
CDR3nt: TGTGCCAGCAGCTCGGCCGGGACTAGCGGGTCTGAGCAGTTCTTC

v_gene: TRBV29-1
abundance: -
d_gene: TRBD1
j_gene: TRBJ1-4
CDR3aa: CSVGGQGTFGANEKLFF
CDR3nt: TGCAGCGTTGGGGGACAGGGGACGTTTGGAGCTAATGAAAAACTGTTTTTT

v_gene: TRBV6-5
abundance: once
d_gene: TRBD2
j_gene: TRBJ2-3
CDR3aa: CASRRLAGGSLDTQYF
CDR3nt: TGTGCCAGCAGACGTTTAGCGGGGGGTTCTCTGGATACGCAGTATTTT

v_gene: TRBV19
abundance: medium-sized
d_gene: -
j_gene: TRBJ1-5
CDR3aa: CASSGQGGVWSNQPQHF
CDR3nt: TGTGCCAGTAGTGGTCAGGGTGGGGTTTGGAGCAATCAGCCCCAGCATTTT

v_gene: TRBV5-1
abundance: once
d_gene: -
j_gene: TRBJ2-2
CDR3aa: CASSQDPRTGELFF
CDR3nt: TGCGCCAGCAGCCAGGACCCGCGTACCGGGGAGCTGTTTTTT

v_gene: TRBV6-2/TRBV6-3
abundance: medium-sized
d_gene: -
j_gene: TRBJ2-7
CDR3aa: CASSFPRDLNIEYF
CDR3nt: TGTGCCAGCAGTTTCCCTCGGGACTTAAACATCGAGTACTTC

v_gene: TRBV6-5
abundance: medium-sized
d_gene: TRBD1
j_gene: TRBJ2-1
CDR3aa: CASSYTGTVHYNEQFF
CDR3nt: TGTGCCAGCAGCTACACCGGGACAGTTCATTACAATGAGCAGTTCTTC

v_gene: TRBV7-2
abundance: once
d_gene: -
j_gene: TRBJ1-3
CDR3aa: CASSSGGGSGNTIYF
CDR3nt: TGTGCCAGCAGCTCGGGAGGGGGCTCTGGAAACACCATATATTTT

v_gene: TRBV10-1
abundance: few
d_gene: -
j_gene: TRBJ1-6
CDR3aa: CASSEHPYSPLHF
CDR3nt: TGCGCCAGCAGTGAGCACCCCTATTCACCCCTCCACTTT

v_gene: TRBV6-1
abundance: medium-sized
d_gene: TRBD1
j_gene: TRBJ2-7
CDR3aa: CASRDRSYEQYF
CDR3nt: TGTGCCAGCCGGGACAGATCCTACGAGCAGTACTTC

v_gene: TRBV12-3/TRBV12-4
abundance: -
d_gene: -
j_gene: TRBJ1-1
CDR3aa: CASSPPVGEAFF
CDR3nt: TGTGCCAGCAGCCCCCCGGTGGGTGAAGCTTTCTTT

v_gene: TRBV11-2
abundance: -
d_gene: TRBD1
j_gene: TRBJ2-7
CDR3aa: CASSQGAGEQYF
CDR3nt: TGTGCCAGCAGCCAGGGGGCTGGCGAGCAGTACTTC

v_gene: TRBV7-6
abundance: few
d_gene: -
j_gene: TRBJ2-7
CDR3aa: CASSLEVVAGEQYF
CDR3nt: TGTGCCAGCAGCTTAGAAGTAGTCGCGGGTGAGCAGTACTTC

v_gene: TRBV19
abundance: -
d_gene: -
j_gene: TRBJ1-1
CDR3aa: CASTPGQNTEAFF
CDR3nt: TGTGCCAGTACCCCGGGACAGAACACTGAAGCTTTCTTT

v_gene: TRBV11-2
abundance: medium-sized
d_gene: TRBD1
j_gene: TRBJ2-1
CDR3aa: CASSLDQGARYNEQFF
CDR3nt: TGTGCCAGCAGCTTAGATCAGGGGGCGCGATACAATGAGCAGTTCTTC

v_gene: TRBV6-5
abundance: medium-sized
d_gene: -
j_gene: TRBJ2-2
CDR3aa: CASARVQSGELFF
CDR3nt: TGTGCCAGCGCCAGAGTACAGTCCGGGGAGCTGTTTTTT

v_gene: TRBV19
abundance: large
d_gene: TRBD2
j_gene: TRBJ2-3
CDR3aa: CASSGTSGSMGDTQYF
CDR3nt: TGTGCCAGTAGTGGGACTAGCGGGAGTATGGGAGATACGCAGTATTTT

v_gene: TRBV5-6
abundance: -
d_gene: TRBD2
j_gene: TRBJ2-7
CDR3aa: CASSLGGTSGSTYEQYF
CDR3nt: TGTGCCAGCAGCTTGGGGGGGACTAGCGGATCCACCTACGAGCAGTACTTC

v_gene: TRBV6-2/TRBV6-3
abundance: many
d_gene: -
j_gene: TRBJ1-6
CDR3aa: CASSYRDRNSYNSPLHF
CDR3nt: TGTGCCAGCAGTTATCGGGACCGTAACTCCTATAATTCACCCCTCCACTTT

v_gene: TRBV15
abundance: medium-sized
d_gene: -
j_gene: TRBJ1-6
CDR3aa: CATSRGDGGRSYNSPLHF
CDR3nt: TGTGCCACCAGCAGGGGGGACGGGGGACGGTCCTATAATTCACCCCTCCACTTT

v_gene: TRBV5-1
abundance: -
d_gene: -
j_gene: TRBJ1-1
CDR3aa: CASSFGGQMNTEAFF
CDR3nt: TGCGCCAGCAGCTTTGGGGGCCAAATGAACACTGAAGCTTTCTTT

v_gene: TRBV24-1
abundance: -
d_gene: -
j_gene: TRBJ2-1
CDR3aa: CATLGAGSDNEQFF
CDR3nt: TGTGCCACCCTCGGGGCAGGGTCCGACAATGAGCAGTTCTTC

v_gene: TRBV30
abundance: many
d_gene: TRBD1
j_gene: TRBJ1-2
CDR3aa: CAWSVRDRQYGYTF
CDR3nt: TGTGCCTGGAGTGTCCGGGACAGGCAATATGGCTACACCTTC

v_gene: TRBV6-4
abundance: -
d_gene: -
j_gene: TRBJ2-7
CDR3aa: CASSTRGISVHEQYF
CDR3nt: TGTGCCAGCAGCACCAGGGGTATCTCCGTCCACGAGCAGTACTTC

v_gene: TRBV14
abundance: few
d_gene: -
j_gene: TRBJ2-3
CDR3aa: CASSQDFVRRDTQYF
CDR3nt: TGTGCCAGCAGCCAAGATTTTGTGAGGCGGGATACGCAGTATTTT

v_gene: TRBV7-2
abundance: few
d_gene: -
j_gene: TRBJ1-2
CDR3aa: CASSLETAGPYGYTF
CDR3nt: TGTGCCAGCAGCTTAGAGACAGCTGGGCCATATGGCTACACCTTC

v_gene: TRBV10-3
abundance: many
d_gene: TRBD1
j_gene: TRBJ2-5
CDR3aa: CAISAAGTGMGVETQYF
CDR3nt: TGTGCCATCAGTGCAGCCGGGACAGGGATGGGGGTGGAGACCCAGTACTTC

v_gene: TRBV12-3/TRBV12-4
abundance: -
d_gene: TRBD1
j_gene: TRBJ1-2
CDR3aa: CASSLGQVRNYGYTF
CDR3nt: TGTGCCAGCAGCCTCGGACAGGTTCGGAACTATGGCTACACCTTC

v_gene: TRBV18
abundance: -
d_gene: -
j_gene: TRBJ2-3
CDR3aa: CASSPAGGYF
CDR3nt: TGTGCCAGCTCACCGGCCGGGGGGTATTTT

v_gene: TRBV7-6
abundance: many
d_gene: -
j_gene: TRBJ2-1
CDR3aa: CASTITDAANEQFF
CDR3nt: TGTGCCAGCACCATAACCGACGCAGCCAATGAGCAGTTCTTC

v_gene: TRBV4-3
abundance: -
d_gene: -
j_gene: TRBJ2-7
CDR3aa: CASKTGLENSYEQYF
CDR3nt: TGTGCCAGCAAAACGGGGTTGGAGAACTCCTACGAGCAGTACTTC

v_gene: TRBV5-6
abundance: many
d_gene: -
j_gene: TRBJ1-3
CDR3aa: CASSLDGVSGNTIYF
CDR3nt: TGTGCCAGCAGCTTGGACGGGGTCTCTGGAAACACCATATATTTT

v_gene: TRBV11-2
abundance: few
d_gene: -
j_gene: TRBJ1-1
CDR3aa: CASSLGGSRDTEAFF
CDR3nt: TGTGCCAGCAGCTTAGGAGGGTCCCGGGACACTGAAGCTTTCTTT

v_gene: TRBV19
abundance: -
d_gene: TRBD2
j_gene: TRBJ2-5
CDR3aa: CASSILLAGGETQYF
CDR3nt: TGTGCCAGTAGTATACTACTAGCGGGTGGAGAGACCCAGTACTTC

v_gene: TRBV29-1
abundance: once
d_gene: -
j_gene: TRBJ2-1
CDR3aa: CSVGTWGNEQFF
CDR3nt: TGCAGCGTCGGGACTTGGGGGAATGAGCAGTTCTTC

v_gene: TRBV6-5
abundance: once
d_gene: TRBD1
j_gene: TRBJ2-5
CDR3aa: CASRGTVKETQYF
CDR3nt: TGTGCCAGCAGAGGGACAGTGAAAGAGACCCAGTACTTC

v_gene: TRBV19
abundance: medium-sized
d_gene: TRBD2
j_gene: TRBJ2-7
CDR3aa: CASSIRLAGVPGHIRPLLYEQYF
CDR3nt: TGTGCCAGTAGTATCAGGCTAGCGGGAGTGCCAGGACATATTCGACCTTTGCTCTACGAGCAGTACTTC

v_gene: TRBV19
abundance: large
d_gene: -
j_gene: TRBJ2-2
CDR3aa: CATGPVPALGTGELFF
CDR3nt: TGTGCCACTGGGCCCGTCCCCGCGTTGGGCACCGGGGAGCTGTTTTTT

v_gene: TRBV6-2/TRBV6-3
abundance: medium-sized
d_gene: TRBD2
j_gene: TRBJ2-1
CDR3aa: CASHLAGVRNEQFF
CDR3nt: TGTGCCAGCCACTTAGCGGGAGTGCGAAATGAGCAGTTCTTC

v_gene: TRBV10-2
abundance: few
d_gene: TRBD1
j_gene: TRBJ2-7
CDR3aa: CASTQGVTYEQYF
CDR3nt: TGCGCCAGCACCCAGGGGGTGACCTACGAGCAGTACTTC

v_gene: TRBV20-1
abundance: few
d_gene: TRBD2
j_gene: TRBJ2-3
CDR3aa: CSARDQRLAGDTDTQYF
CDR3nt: TGCAGTGCTAGAGATCAGCGGCTAGCGGGGGACACAGATACGCAGTATTTT

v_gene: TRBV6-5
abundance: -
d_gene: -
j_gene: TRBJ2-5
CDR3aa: CASSYSFVQETQYF
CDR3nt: TGTGCCAGCAGTTACTCCTTTGTCCAAGAGACCCAGTACTTC

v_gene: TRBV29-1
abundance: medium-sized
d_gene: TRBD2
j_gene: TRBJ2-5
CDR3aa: CSVDFGGSRETQYF
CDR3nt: TGCAGCGTTGATTTCGGGGGGTCCCGGGAGACCCAGTACTTC

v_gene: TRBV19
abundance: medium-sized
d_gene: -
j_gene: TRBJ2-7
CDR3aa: CASSIEIGAYEQYF
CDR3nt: TGTGCCAGTAGTATAGAGATAGGGGCCTACGAGCAGTACTTC

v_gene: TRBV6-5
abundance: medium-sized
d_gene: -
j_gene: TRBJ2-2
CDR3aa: CASSLQGGTGELFF
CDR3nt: TGTGCCAGCTCCCTCCAGGGGGGGACGGGGGAGCTGTTTTTT

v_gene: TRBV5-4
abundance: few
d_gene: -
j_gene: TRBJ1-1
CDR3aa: CASSLVRKNTEAFF
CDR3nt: TGTGCCAGCAGCTTGGTTAGAAAGAACACTGAAGCTTTCTTT

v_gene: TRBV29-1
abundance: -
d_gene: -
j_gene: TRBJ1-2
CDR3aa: CSVGWRGAGYTF
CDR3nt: TGCAGCGTTGGTTGGCGGGGGGCTGGCTACACCTTC

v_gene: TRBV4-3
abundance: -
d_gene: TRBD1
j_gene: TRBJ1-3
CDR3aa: CASSQGTGASGNTIYF
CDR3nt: TGCGCCAGCAGCCAAGGAACAGGGGCCTCTGGAAACACCATATATTTT

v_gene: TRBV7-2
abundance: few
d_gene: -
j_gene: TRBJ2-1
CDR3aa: CASSLEWNEQFF
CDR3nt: TGTGCCAGCAGCTTGGAGTGGAATGAGCAGTTCTTC

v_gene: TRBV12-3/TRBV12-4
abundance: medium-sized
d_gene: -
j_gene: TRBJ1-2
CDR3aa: CASSSTGNYGYTF
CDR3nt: TGTGCCAGCAGTTCAACGGGGAACTATGGCTACACCTTC

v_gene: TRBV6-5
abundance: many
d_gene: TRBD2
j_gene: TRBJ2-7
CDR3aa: CASSYSYGTSGSEQYF
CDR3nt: TGTGCCAGCAGTTACTCGTATGGGACTAGCGGGAGCGAGCAGTACTTC